These 20 T cell receptor beta chains were sequenced from one sample in a study of blood T cell repertoires in COVID-19. The data were produced by immunoSEQ multiplex PCR, yet TCRdb's version contains in-frame clones alone and is incomplete. The sample lists 90,000 or so clones; around three quarters were seen once. The sample consisted of peripheral blood. These receptors were taken from a woman aged 60-70 years in a cohort sampled during active or convalescent COVID-19.

Ten or more counts support this clone. The chain joins TRBV30 to TRBJ1-5; D gene uncertain. In germline, CDR1 is GTSNPN, CDR2 SVGIG (reference sequence). V shed 0 bases and J shed 5 bases, with 8 bases lying between them. This CDR3 region has 13 residues. The CDR3 DNA is TGTGCCTGGAGTGTACGGGAAGATCAGCCCCAGCATTTT. It is translated as CAWSVREDQPQHF.

This clone was seen only a few times. The chain uses TRBV4-1 and TRBJ1-6, with D uncertain. V lost 1 base, J lost 5 bases, and 21 bases lay in between. CDR3 length: 19 residues. The germline CDR1 and CDR2 sequences are MGHRA and YSYEKL. CDR3 region: CASSQGTLGGAWDNSPLHF. In DNA form, the CDR3 reads TGCGCCAGCAGCCAAGGGACTCTTGGCGGCGCTTGGGATAATTCACCCCTCCACTTT.

The rearrangement joins TRBV27 to TRBJ2-3, with 8 nucleotides matching TRBD2. Germline CDR1 is MNHEY and CDR2 is SMNVEV (reference sequence). This CDR3 has 15 residues. Trimming at V came to 4 bases and at J to 0 bases, leaving 3 bases not matched to a gene. The CDR3 is CASSSLAGSTDTQYF. DNA of the CDR3: TGTGCCAGCAGTTCCCTAGCGGGTAGCACAGATACGCAGTATTTT.

The genes are TRBV3-1 (or the pseudogene TRBV3-2) and TRBJ2-3; D is possibly TRBD1 (5 bases). Per the germline V gene, CDR1 is LGHDT and CDR2 is YNNKEL (reference sequence). The V end was cut by 2 bases, the J end by 5 bases, with 11 bases between. CDR3 length equals 14 residues. CDR3 bases: TGTGCCAGCAGCCAACTCGCAGGGCAAGATACGCAGTATTTT. Translating it yields CASSQLAGQDTQYF.

This clone was found a few times. This sequence joins TRBV10-2 and TRBJ1-2; 7 nucleotides match TRBD1. Germline V CDR1 and CDR2: WSHSY, SAAADI. V gave up 2 bases and J gave up 7 bases; unmatched junction bases: 10. CDR3 length: 15 amino acids. The CDR3 coding sequence is TGCGCCAGCAGTGAGCAGGGACAGTATATCGGTGGCTACACCTTC. It specifies CASSEQGQYIGGYTF.

The rearrangement uses TRBV11-2 and TRBJ1-1, with 7 positions matching TRBD1. Germline CDR1 SGHAT, CDR2 FQNNGV. CDR3 length: 14 amino acids. With V trimmed by 5 bases and J by 1 base, 4 bases remained unmatched. This CDR3 is CASSAQGPNTEAFF. The DNA for the CDR3 is TGTGCCAGCAGCGCACAGGGGCCGAACACTGAAGCTTTCTTT.

This chain connects TRBV11-2 to TRBJ2-3; maybe TRBD2 (6 bases). With 4 bases removed from V and 6 bases from J, the gap between germline ends came to 14 bases. The CDR3 is 14 amino acids. Germline CDR1 is SGHAT and CDR2 is FQNNGV. In DNA form, the CDR3 reads TGTGCCAGCAGCTCTCGGGGGTCGGGGGATACGCAGTATTTT. Its translation is CASSSRGSGDTQYF.

This sequence joins TRBV6-1 and TRBJ2-7; 12 positions agree with TRBD1. Per the germline V gene, CDR1 is MNHNS and CDR2 is SASEGT. The CDR3 is 17 residues long. V dropped 0 bases and J dropped 4; count of bases not matched to a gene: 7. CDR3: CASSEALPGQGAYEQYF. CDR3 sequence (DNA): TGTGCCAGCAGTGAAGCACTTCCGGGACAGGGGGCTTACGAGCAGTACTTC.

The chain has TRBV18 and TRBJ1-1, with D unresolved. The CDR3 sequence is 14 residues long. Germline V gives CDR1 KGHSH, CDR2 LQKENI. V lost 6 bases and J 0 bases, leaving 11 bases between the germline ends. Here the CDR3 DNA reads TGTGCCAGCTCGCCTCAAGGAGTGAACACTGAAGCTTTCTTT. It codes for CASSPQGVNTEAFF.

This clone was picked up a small number of times. The junction departs from the called germline gene at one end, perhaps through a read error. The CDR3 region is CASSLLAESFEQYF. The CDR3 DNA is TGTGCCAGCAGTCTACTAGCGGAATCCTTCGAGCAGTACTTC. The V gene is TRBV6-6, the J gene TRBJ2-7; TRBD2 matches 8 bases. Germline loops: CDR1 MNHNY, CDR2 SVGAGI (reference sequence). The CDR3 runs to 14 residues.

The V gene is TRBV5-1, the J gene TRBJ1-4; D remains ambiguous. The CDR3 spans 17 residues. V was pared by 0 bases and J by 5 bases, with 17 bases between. CDR1 SGHRS and CDR2 YFSETQ come from the germline V gene. The CDR3 DNA follows: TGCGCCAGCAGCTTGGAACCTGAGGGAAATCGGAATGAAAAACTGTTTTTT. Its translation is CASSLEPEGNRNEKLFF.

In its sample, this clone was seen a few times. The CDR3 protein is CASSMGQGTGELFF. CDR3 DNA: TGCGCCAGCAGCATGGGACAGGGGACCGGGGAGCTGTTTTTT. The genes are TRBV5-1 and TRBJ2-2; the match to TRBD1 covers 10 bases. J was trimmed by 5 bases and V by 4 bases; bases with no gene match: 2. Germline V gene data show CDR1 as SGHRS and CDR2 as YFSETQ. This CDR3 has 14 amino acids.

The chain couples TRBV2 to TRBJ1-4, with 9 nucleotides matching TRBD1. Germline CDR1 reads SNHLY; CDR2 reads FYNNEI. This CDR3 has 14 residues. Trimming removed 6 bases from V and 6 bases from J; junction bases left unmatched: 5. Here the CDR3 reads CASSTDRGYEKLFF. The DNA for the CDR3 is TGTGCCAGCAGCACCGACAGGGGGTATGAAAAACTGTTTTTT.

As DNA, the CDR3 is TGCGCCAGCAGCTTGCGGGCGGGGGGGGCCGGGGAGACCCAGTACTTC. As protein: CASSLRAGGAGETQYF. The chain has TRBV5-1 and TRBJ2-5; 9 bases agree with TRBD2. This CDR3 has 16 amino acids. Germline loops: CDR1 SGHRS, CDR2 YFSETQ. J gave up 5 bases and V 1 base, and 9 bases lay outside the gene matches. The entire variable domain, with the rest obtained from reference TRBV5-1 and TRBJ2-5, is as follows: KAGVTQTPRYLIKTRGQQVTLSCSPISGHRSVSWYQQTPGQGLQFLFEYFSETQRNKGNFPGRFSGRQFSNSRSEMNVSTLELGDSALYLCASSLRAGGAGETQYFGPGTRLLVL.

The chain is built from TRBV7-2 and TRBJ1-5; D not certain. The CDR3 length is 14 residues. Trimming shortened V by 6 bases and J by 5 bases, and 14 bases separated the two germline ends. The germline V gene encodes CDR1 SGHTA and CDR2 FQGNSA. The CDR3 coding sequence is TGTGCCAGCAGTCGGGATGTCAATGATCAGCCCCAGCATTTT. It encodes CASSRDVNDQPQHF.

V is TRBV6-5 and J is TRBJ1-1, with TRBD1 identical over 10 bases. V was pared by 6 bases and J by 8 bases, with 3 bases of the junction left unmatched. Germline lookup yields CDR1 MNHEY and CDR2 SVGAGI. This CDR3 region has 12 residues. The CDR3 DNA is TGTGCCAGCAGGGGACAGGGGACAGAAGCTTTCTTT. Translating gives CASRGQGTEAFF.

This clone appeared a few times. The V and J genes are TRBV11-1 and TRBJ1-1; D gene unclear. The CDR3 contains 12 residues. CDR1 and CDR2 from the germline V gene are SGHAT and FQDESV (reference sequence). Trimming left V 5 bases short and J 11 bases short, with 15 bases between. The CDR3 DNA reads as TGTGCCAGCAGCCGAGACGACATGACCGCTTTCTTT. Amino acid sequence: CASSRDDMTAFF.

The rearrangement joins TRBV5-1 to TRBJ2-5; no reliable D call. Trimming removed 0 bases from V and 1 base from J, with 10 bases in between. Per the germline V gene, CDR1 is SGHRS and CDR2 is YFSETQ. This CDR3 comprises 15 residues. Here the CDR3 reads CASSLALQTQETQYF. The DNA for the CDR3 is TGCGCCAGCAGCTTGGCCCTACAGACCCAAGAGACCCAGTACTTC. The full variable domain, completed using reference TRBV5-1 and TRBJ2-5, is KAGVTQTPRYLIKTRGQQVTLSCSPISGHRSVSWYQQTPGQGLQFLFEYFSETQRNKGNFPGRFSGRQFSNSRSEMNVSTLELGDSALYLCASSLALQTQETQYFGPGTRLLVL.

The chain combines TRBV5-6 with TRBJ1-2; perhaps TRBD1 as D (6 bases). Germline loops: CDR1 SGHDT, CDR2 YYEEEE. V lost 5 bases, J lost 2 bases, and 10 bases lay in between. The CDR3 is 13 residues long. The CDR3 region is CASRTTGNYGYTF. CDR3 nucleotide sequence: TGTGCCAGCAGGACCACAGGGAACTATGGCTACACCTTC.

The chain links TRBV7-2 to TRBJ2-5; 8 bases align to TRBD1. Per the germline V gene, CDR1 is SGHTA and CDR2 is FQGNSA. V shed 4 bases, J shed 14 bases, and the junction held 9 bases outside the gene matches. This CDR3 is 12 amino acids long. The CDR3 region has the DNA TGTGCCAGCAGCTCCTATGACAGGGGCCTATACTTC. It yields the protein CASSSYDRGLYF.